Each of the 27 T cell receptor beta chains below was sequenced from the same sample in a study of blood T cell repertoires in COVID-19. Some clones are missing from TCRdb's copy, which holds only in-frame ones; the method was immunoSEQ multiplex PCR. The sample has some 200,000 clones, around 84% seen once. Sequenced material: peripheral blood. The receptor set was obtained from a human donor in a cohort sampled during active COVID-19.

This clone was observed a single time. V gene TRBV11-2 combines with J gene TRBJ2-1; 7 nucleotides agree with TRBD2. In germline, CDR1 is SGHAT, CDR2 FQNNGV. The trim removed 4 bases at V and 9 bases at J, leaving 6 bases unmatched. The CDR3 loop spans 13 amino acids. CDR3: CASSWGGRGEQFF. As DNA, the CDR3 is TGTGCCAGCAGCTGGGGCGGGAGAGGTGAGCAGTTCTTC.

The chain combines TRBV10-1 with TRBJ2-7; the match to TRBD1 covers 10 bases. Germline loops: CDR1 WNHNN, CDR2 SYGVQD (reference sequence). Losses at the gene ends were 4 bases for V and 4 bases for J; bases not matched to a gene: 10. This CDR3 is built from 16 residues. The CDR3 DNA reads as TGCGCCAGCAGTGGATCTCCGGGACAGGGGACATACGAGCAGTACTTC. Translation gives CASSGSPGQGTYEQYF.

The genes are TRBV19 and TRBJ1-2; possibly TRBD1 for D (6 bases). The CDR3 totals 15 residues. Trimming took 5 bases from V and 4 from J, leaving 17 bases between them. Germline CDR1 LNHDA, CDR2 SQIVND (reference sequence). CDR3 amino acids: CASSLAAMGAYGYTF. The CDR3 bases are TGTGCCAGTAGTCTCGCAGCGATGGGGGCCTATGGCTACACCTTC.

This clone showed up just a few times. The chain joins TRBV9 to TRBJ1-4, with 8 bases matching TRBD1. Germline V gene lookup returns CDR1 SGDLS and CDR2 YYNGEE. The V and J ends lost 3 bases and 7 bases, in that order; junction bases with no gene match: 8. This CDR3 spans 15 amino acids. CDR3: CASSGSGGGREKLFF. CDR3 DNA: TGTGCCAGCAGCGGATCAGGGGGCGGACGTGAAAAACTGTTTTTT.

J is TRBJ2-7 and V is TRBV27, with 10 bases identical to TRBD2. J gave up 4 bases and V 2 bases, and 2 bases lay outside the gene matches. The CDR3 is 14 amino acids. Germline V gives CDR1 MNHEY, CDR2 SMNVEV (reference sequence). CDR3 protein: CASSLTSGNYEQYF. The CDR3 DNA reads TGTGCCAGCAGTTTAACTAGCGGGAATTACGAGCAGTACTTC.

The CDR3 region has the DNA TGTGCCAGCAGCCCGCCGACAGAGAACACTGAAGCTTTCTTT. Encoded protein: CASSPPTENTEAFF. The chain links TRBV7-8 to TRBJ1-1; TRBD1 might be the D (5 bases). The V and J ends lost 5 bases and 1 base respectively, with 11 bases between them. Germline CDR1 reads SGHVS; CDR2 reads FQNEAQ. CDR3 length equals 14 residues.

This rearrangement joins TRBV15 to TRBJ1-4, with TRBD1 matching 10 bases. CDR3 size: 15 residues. J lost 9 bases, V lost 3 bases, and 7 bases had no gene match. Per germline, CDR1 LNHNV and CDR2 YYDKDF (reference sequence). The CDR3 bases are TGTGCCACCAGCAGGGGGACAGGGGAAATGAAAAAACTGTTTTTT. Protein product: CATSRGTGEMKKLFF.

The chain carries TRBV30 and TRBJ2-2, with TRBD2 identical over 11 bases. The CDR3 consists of 16 residues. Germline V gene sequence: CDR1 GTSNPN, CDR2 SVGIG (reference sequence). J lost 8 bases, V lost 7 bases, and 15 bases had no gene match. CDR3 bases: TGTGCCTACCCCTTACTAGCGGGAGAATTAACGGGGGAGCTGTTTTTT. Translation gives CAYPLLAGELTGELFF.

The chain uses TRBV18 and TRBJ2-3, with D possibly TRBD1 on 5 matching bases. This CDR3 comprises 13 residues. The V end was cut by 3 bases, the J end by 6 bases, with 10 bases between. Germline CDR1 and CDR2: KGHSH and LQKENI. The CDR3 DNA reads as TGTGCCAGCTCACCTGGTCAGGGCGATACGCAGTATTTT. It codes for CASSPGQGDTQYF.

This chain uses TRBV6-5 with TRBJ2-5; D gene uncertain. The V gene lost 6 bases and the J gene lost 4 bases, with 12 bases spanning the gap. Per germline, CDR1 MNHEY and CDR2 SVGAGI. CDR3 length equals 13 residues. Here the CDR3 DNA reads TGTGCCAGCAGGATAGCAGCCCTAGAGACCCAGTACTTC. As protein: CASRIAALETQYF.

In DNA form, the CDR3 reads TGTGCCAGCAGCTTAGATCAGGGGTTGAACACTGAAGCTTTCTTT. Amino acid sequence: CASSLDQGLNTEAFF. V is TRBV7-6 and J is TRBJ1-1; D may be TRBD1 (6 bases). Trimming took off 1 base at V and 0 bases at J, with 9 bases between the two ends. CDR3 length: 15 residues. CDR1 is SGHVS, CDR2 FNYEAQ, per germline.

This chain uses TRBV7-9 with TRBJ2-5; 7 bases line up with TRBD1. The trim removed 5 bases at V and 3 bases at J, leaving 9 bases unmatched. The CDR3 runs 15 residues. Per germline, CDR1 SEHNR and CDR2 FQNEAQ (reference sequence). CDR3 nucleotides: TGTGCCAGCAGCCGTCCCCGGGACAGAGAAGAGACCCAGTACTTC. This gives the protein CASSRPRDREETQYF.

This chain connects TRBV7-6 to TRBJ1-3; TRBD1 agrees at 9 bases. This CDR3 is built from 16 residues. Germline CDR1 SGHVS, CDR2 FNYEAQ. V lost 5 bases to trimming and J lost 2 bases; unmatched junction nucleotides: 7. The CDR3 DNA is TGTGCCAGCAGCCCATACCGGGACAGGGCTGGAAACACCATATATTTT. Encoded protein: CASSPYRDRAGNTIYF. Full variable domain (missing parts from reference TRBV7-6 and TRBJ1-3): GAGVSQSPRYKVTKRGQDVALRCDPISGHVSLYWYRQALGQGPEFLTYFNYEAQQDKSGLPNDRFSAERPEGSISTLTIQRTEQRDSAMYRCASSPYRDRAGNTIYFGEGSWLTVV.

The J gene is TRBJ1-2, the V gene TRBV11-2, with unresolved D. Looked up from germline, CDR1 is SGHAT and CDR2 is FQNNGV. Trimming removed 5 bases at V and 4 bases at J, with 11 bases between. CDR3 length: 13 amino acids. The chain's CDR3 is CASSLGGGYGYTF. As DNA, the CDR3 is TGTGCCAGCAGCCTAGGTGGAGGCTATGGCTACACCTTC. The full variable domain, in which reference TRBV11-2 and TRBJ1-2 provide the parts outside the CDR3, is EAGVAQSPRYKIIEKRQSVAFWCNPISGHATLYWYQQILGQGPKLLIQFQNNGVVDDSQLPKDRFSAERLKGVDSTLKIQPAKLEDSAVYLCASSLGGGYGYTFGSGTRLTVV.

The chain uses TRBV3-1 (or the pseudogene TRBV3-2) and TRBJ2-1; 8 bases agree with TRBD2. CDR3 length: 15 amino acids. The V gene's germline CDR1 is LGHDT and CDR2 YNNKEL (reference sequence). The junction had 3 bases not matched to a gene; V was cut back by 1 base and J by 4 bases. The CDR3 DNA reads as TGTGCCAGCAGCCAAGGGGGCGGGAGGTACAATGAGCAGTTCTTC. It encodes CASSQGGGRYNEQFF.

This clone was detected only a few times. V and J are TRBV15 and TRBJ2-2, with D hard to call. The V gene lost 1 base and the J gene lost 6 bases, with 6 bases spanning the gap. Germline CDR1 reads LNHNV; CDR2 reads YYDKDF (reference sequence). CDR3 length: 13 residues. CDR3 amino acids: CATSRVSAGELFF. CDR3 in DNA: TGTGCCACCAGCAGAGTGAGCGCCGGGGAGCTGTTTTTT.

This chain connects TRBV24-1 to TRBJ2-7; D possibly corresponds to TRBD1 (6 bases). In germline, CDR1 is KGHDR, CDR2 SFDVKD. The CDR3 has 9 residues. The CDR3 DNA is TGTGGGACAGACTACGAGCAGTACTTC. Amino acid sequence: CGTDYEQYF.

This clone occurred a few times. The identical CDR3 is also encoded by other nucleotide sequences in the sample. The rearrangement uses TRBV5-1 and TRBJ2-5; no definite D call. V was trimmed by 2 bases and J by 5 bases, leaving 4 bases between them. This CDR3 has 11 amino acids. Per the germline V gene, CDR1 is SGHRS and CDR2 is YFSETQ. In nucleotides, the CDR3 is TGCGCCAGCAGCTTCCGGGAGACCCAGTACTTC. Encoded protein: CASSFRETQYF.

This sequence joins TRBV10-1 and TRBJ2-3; 7 nucleotides match TRBD1. Per germline, CDR1 WNHNN and CDR2 SYGVQD (reference sequence). After removal of 0 bases from V and 3 bases from J, the junction contained 3 bases not matched to a gene. This CDR3 spans 15 amino acids. The CDR3 DNA reads TGCGCCAGCAGTGAGTCCGACAGGGCGACAGATACGCAGTATTTT. This translates into CASSESDRATDTQYF.

The rearrangement uses TRBV5-1 and TRBJ2-7; 8 bases are shared with TRBD2. V shed 1 base, J shed 6 bases, and the junction held 9 bases outside the gene matches. The germline V gene encodes CDR1 SGHRS and CDR2 YFSETQ. The CDR3 is 15 amino acids. The CDR3 reads CASSLTSGPASEQYF. In nucleotides, the CDR3 is TGCGCCAGCAGCTTGACTAGCGGTCCGGCTAGCGAGCAGTACTTC.

The chain employs TRBV5-1 and TRBJ1-2; D gene ambiguous. This CDR3 has 15 residues. Trimming left V 1 base short and J 6 bases short, with 16 bases between. Germline assignment: CDR1 SGHRS and CDR2 YFSETQ. The CDR3 protein is CASSLSLGRYDGYTF. DNA for the CDR3: TGCGCCAGCAGCTTGAGTCTTGGGAGATACGATGGCTACACCTTC.

The chain couples TRBV11-2 to TRBJ2-7, with 14 bases that match TRBD2. Germline V gives CDR1 SGHAT, CDR2 FQNNGV. CDR3 length: 16 residues. V gave up 3 bases and J gave up 7 bases; unmatched junction bases: 8. CDR3 sequence: CASSFGLAGGIGEQYF. CDR3 nucleotide sequence: TGTGCCAGCAGCTTCGGACTAGCGGGAGGAATTGGTGAGCAGTACTTC.

The chain employs TRBV5-6 and TRBJ1-4, with 9 bases aligning to TRBD1. Germline trimming cut 0 bases from V and 0 bases from J; bases unmatched to any gene: 3. Germline-derived CDR1 and CDR2 are SGHDT and YYEEEE. The CDR3 is made up of 17 amino acids. CDR3 sequence: CASSLADRGPTNEKLFF. The CDR3 DNA reads as TGTGCCAGCAGCTTGGCGGACAGGGGCCCAACTAATGAAAAACTGTTTTTT.

This clone was observed once. The chain recombines TRBV30 with TRBJ2-2; D possibly corresponds to TRBD2 (6 bases). With 0 bases removed from V and 4 bases from J, the gap between germline ends came to 18 bases. CDR3 size: 17 residues. Germline V gene data show CDR1 as GTSNPN and CDR2 as SVGIG (reference sequence). This chain's CDR3 is CAWSVTRGGDFTGELFF. In DNA, the CDR3 is TGTGCCTGGAGTGTTACCCGAGGCGGGGATTTCACCGGGGAGCTGTTTTTT.

This rearrangement joins TRBV7-9 to TRBJ2-5; 7 bases are a match to TRBD2. Germline assignment: CDR1 SEHNR and CDR2 FQNEAQ (reference sequence). The V and J ends lost 1 base and 2 bases, in that order; junction bases with no gene match: 10. The CDR3 has 17 residues. In nucleotides, the CDR3 is TGTGCCAGCAGCTTAGGTCACGGGGACGGGAGGCAAGAGACCCAGTACTTC. It translates to CASSLGHGDGRQETQYF.

The genes are TRBV29-1 and TRBJ2-1, with D perhaps TRBD2 (5 bases). Deletions cut 3 bases from V and 7 bases from J, with 13 bases between. Germline CDR1 and CDR2: SQVTM and ANQGSEA. CDR3 length: 13 residues. In DNA form, the CDR3 reads TGCAGCGTTGATGGGCTAGCCGAAAATGAGCAGTTCTTC. Protein sequence: CSVDGLAENEQFF.

This chain joins TRBV18 and TRBJ1-4; D not resolved. In germline, CDR1 is KGHSH, CDR2 LQKENI. The ends were cut back, 1 base at V and 8 bases at J, with 8 bases in the middle. The CDR3 has 13 residues. The CDR3 DNA reads TGTGCCAGCTCACCACAAAGCGTAGAAAAACTGTTTTTT. It specifies CASSPQSVEKLFF.